The 2 T cell receptor beta chains below come from one sample, sequenced in a study of cytomegalovirus exposure and HLA in healthy donors. Primers: 60 Vbeta forward and 13 Jbeta reverse. Profiled with immunoSEQ multiplex PCR; TCRdb holds only in-frame clones, not every one. The top ten hold 1.5% to 1.9% of the sample, which has 150,000 to 200,000 clones, about four fifths seen once. Sequences were obtained from PBMCs. The receptors originated from a man aged 40-49 years in good health and CMV-seronegative.

The chain carries TRBV18 and TRBJ1-6; no reliable D call. Germline CDR1 KGHSH, CDR2 LQKENI. The CDR3 length is 14 residues. V dropped 6 bases and J dropped 7 bases, with 13 bases sitting between them. The CDR3 is CASSPETGNSPLHF. In DNA, the CDR3 is TGTGCCAGCTCCCCCGAGACTGGAAATTCACCCCTCCACTTT.

The V gene is TRBV7-9, the J gene TRBJ1-1; D is unresolved. The CDR3 covers 15 residues. V was pared by 1 base and J by 1 base, with 10 bases between. CDR1 and CDR2 from the germline V gene are SEHNR and FQNEAQ (reference sequence). This CDR3 is CASSLERGQNTEAFF. The CDR3 nucleotides are TGTGCCAGCAGCTTAGAGCGCGGGCAGAACACTGAAGCTTTCTTT.